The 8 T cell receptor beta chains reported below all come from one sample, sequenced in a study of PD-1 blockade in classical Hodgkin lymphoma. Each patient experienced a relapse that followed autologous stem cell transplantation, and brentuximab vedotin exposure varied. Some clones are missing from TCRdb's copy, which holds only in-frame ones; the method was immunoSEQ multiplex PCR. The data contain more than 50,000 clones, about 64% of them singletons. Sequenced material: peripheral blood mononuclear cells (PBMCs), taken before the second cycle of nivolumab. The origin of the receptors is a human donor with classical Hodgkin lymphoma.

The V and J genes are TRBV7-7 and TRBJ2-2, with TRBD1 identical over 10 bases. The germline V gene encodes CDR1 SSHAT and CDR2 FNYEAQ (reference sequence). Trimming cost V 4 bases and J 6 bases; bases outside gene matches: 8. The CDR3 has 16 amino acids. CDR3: CASSSTTGGKAGELFF. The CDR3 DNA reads TGTGCCAGCAGCTCCACGACAGGGGGCAAGGCCGGGGAGCTGTTTTTT.

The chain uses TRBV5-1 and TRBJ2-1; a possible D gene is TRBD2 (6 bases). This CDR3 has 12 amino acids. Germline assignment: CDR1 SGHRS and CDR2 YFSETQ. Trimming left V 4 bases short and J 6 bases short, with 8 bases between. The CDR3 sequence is CASSPLANEQFF. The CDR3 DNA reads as TGCGCCAGCAGCCCACTAGCCAATGAGCAGTTCTTC. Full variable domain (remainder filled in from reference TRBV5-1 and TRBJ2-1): KAGVTQTPRYLIKTRGQQVTLSCSPISGHRSVSWYQQTPGQGLQFLFEYFSETQRNKGNFPGRFSGRQFSNSRSEMNVSTLELGDSALYLCASSPLANEQFFGPGTRLTVL.

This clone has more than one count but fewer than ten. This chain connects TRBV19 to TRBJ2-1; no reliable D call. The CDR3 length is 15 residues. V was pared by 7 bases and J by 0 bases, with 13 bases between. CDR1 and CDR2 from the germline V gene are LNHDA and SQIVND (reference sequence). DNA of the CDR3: TGTGCCAGTACCCTTAACTCCTTCTCCTACAATGAGCAGTTCTTC. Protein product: CASTLNSFSYNEQFF.

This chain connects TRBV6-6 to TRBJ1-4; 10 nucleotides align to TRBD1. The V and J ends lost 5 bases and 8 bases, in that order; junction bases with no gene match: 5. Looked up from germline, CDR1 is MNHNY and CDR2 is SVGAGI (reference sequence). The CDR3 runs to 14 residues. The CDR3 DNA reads TGTGCCAGCAGTGGGGACAGGGGCTTGGAAAAACTGTTTTTT. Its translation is CASSGDRGLEKLFF.

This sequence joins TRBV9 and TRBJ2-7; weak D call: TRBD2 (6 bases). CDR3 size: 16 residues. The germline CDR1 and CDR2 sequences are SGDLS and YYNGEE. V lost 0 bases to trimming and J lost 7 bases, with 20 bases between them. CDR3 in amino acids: CASSVAGAVRGGEQYF. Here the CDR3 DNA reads TGTGCCAGCAGCGTAGCAGGAGCCGTGCGTGGGGGGGAGCAGTACTTC. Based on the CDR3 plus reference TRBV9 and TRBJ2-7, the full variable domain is DSGVTQTPKHLITATGQRVTLRCSPRSGDLSVYWYQQSLDQGLQFLIQYYNGEERAKGNILERFSAQQFPDLHSELNLSSLELGDSALYFCASSVAGAVRGGEQYFGPGTRLTVT.

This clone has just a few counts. CDR3 in DNA: TGTGCCAGCAGCCCCGAGGTAGCGGGGGGAGGGGAGACCCAGTACTTC. Translated: CASSPEVAGGGETQYF. V is TRBV7-9 and J is TRBJ2-5; 10 nucleotides agree with TRBD2. The CDR3 is 16 residues long. V lost 5 bases to trimming and J lost 5 bases; unmatched junction nucleotides: 11. Germline values: CDR1 SEHNR, CDR2 FQNEAQ (reference sequence).

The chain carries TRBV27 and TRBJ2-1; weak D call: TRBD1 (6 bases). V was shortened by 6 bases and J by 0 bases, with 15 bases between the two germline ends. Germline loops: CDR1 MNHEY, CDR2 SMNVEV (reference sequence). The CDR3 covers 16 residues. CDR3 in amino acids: CASSRDTLSSYNEQFF. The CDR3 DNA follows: TGTGCCAGCAGCCGGGACACTTTGAGCTCCTACAATGAGCAGTTCTTC.

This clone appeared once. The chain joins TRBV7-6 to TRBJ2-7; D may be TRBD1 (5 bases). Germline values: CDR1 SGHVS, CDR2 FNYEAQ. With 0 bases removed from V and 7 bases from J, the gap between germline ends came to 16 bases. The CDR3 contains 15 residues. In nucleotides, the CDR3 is TGTGCCAGCAGCTTAGCTTCGCAGGGTTTCGAGGAGCAGTACTTC. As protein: CASSLASQGFEEQYF.